The rows below give T cell receptor beta chains drawn from one sample of a study of blood T cell repertoires in COVID-19. Sequenced by immunoSEQ multiplex PCR; TCRdb stores in-frame clones only, minus some. The sample shows around 200,000 clones, 85% of them seen only once. Specimen: PBMCs or T cells enriched from blood (not recorded which). The origin of the receptors is a man aged 40-49 years who had recovered from COVID-19. Each CDR3 is given with its conserved first and last residue. A D gene is named only where the DNA matches it firmly. Clone size appears in some rows only: once, few, many, or a class for an expanded clone.

v_call	j_call	d_call	clone_size	cdr3_aa	cdr3_nt
TRBV28	TRBJ2-2	TRBD2	.	CAVGGSRTGELFF	TGTGCCGTGGGCGGGAGCCGCACCGGGGAGCTGTTTTTT
TRBV7-2	TRBJ2-1	TRBD2	once	CASSPLVGLAAPLNNEQFF	TGTGCCAGCAGCCCGCTCGTCGGACTAGCGGCACCCCTCAACAATGAGCAGTTCTTC
TRBV27	TRBJ2-7	TRBD2	.	CASSLSGSGAYEQYF	TGTGCCAGCAGTTTATCCGGTAGCGGGGCCTACGAGCAGTACTTC
TRBV12-3/TRBV12-4	TRBJ2-2	.	.	CASSLRTVELFF	TGTGCCAGCAGTTTGCGGACAGTAGAGCTGTTTTTT
TRBV5-1	TRBJ2-1	.	.	CASSLAKVSSSYNEQFF	TGCGCCAGCAGCTTAGCTAAAGTTTCAAGCTCCTACAATGAGCAGTTCTTC
TRBV5-5	TRBJ1-1	TRBD1	few	CASRLLTGETEAFF	TGTGCCAGCAGACTACTAACAGGGGAAACTGAAGCTTTCTTT
TRBV5-8	TRBJ1-2	TRBD1	few	CASSITGVRYGYTF	TGTGCCAGCAGTATTACAGGGGTTCGTTATGGCTACACCTTC
TRBV6-1	TRBJ1-6	.	.	CASSEYGRGPYNSPLHF	TGTGCCAGCAGTGAATATGGCAGGGGCCCTTATAATTCACCCCTCCACTTT
TRBV9	TRBJ1-1	TRBD1	.	CASSADRWNTEAFF	TGTGCCAGCAGCGCGGACAGGTGGAACACTGAAGCTTTCTTT
TRBV28	TRBJ1-2	.	.	CASSVTIDYGYTF	TGTGCCAGCAGTGTTACAATTGACTATGGCTACACCTTC
TRBV25-1	TRBJ1-2	TRBD1	.	CASSWTGNYGYTF	TGTGCCAGCAGCTGGACAGGGAACTATGGCTACACCTTC
TRBV24-1	TRBJ1-1	.	once	CATSDLGGLAFF	TGTGCCACCAGTGATTTGGGTGGCCTAGCTTTCTTT
TRBV2	TRBJ1-2	.	once	CASGGRGYTF	TGTGCCAGCGGGGGCCGGGGCTACACCTTC
TRBV5-4	TRBJ1-6	.	.	CASSLSYNSPLHF	TGTGCCAGCAGCTTGTCGTATAATTCACCCCTCCACTTT
TRBV29-1	TRBJ2-2	.	.	CSVELGLEAGELFF	TGCAGCGTTGAACTTGGACTGGAGGCCGGGGAGCTGTTTTTT
TRBV3-1/TRBV3-2	TRBJ1-2	TRBD1	.	CASSPGTGGVFGYTF	TGTGCCAGCAGCCCCGGGACAGGGGGCGTATTCGGCTACACCTTC
TRBV4-1	TRBJ2-3	TRBD2	.	CASSRSRGSTDTQYF	TGCGCCAGCAGCCGTTCGCGGGGGAGCACAGATACGCAGTATTTT
TRBV19	TRBJ1-5	.	.	CASSKEENQPQHF	TGTGCCAGTAGTAAAGAGGAGAATCAGCCCCAGCATTTT
TRBV24-1	TRBJ1-5	TRBD1	.	CATSENRDRNQPQHF	TGTGCCACCAGTGAAAACCGGGACAGAAATCAGCCCCAGCATTTT
TRBV7-3	TRBJ2-1	.	.	CASSLTRENEQFF	TGTGCCAGCAGCTTAACGCGGGAAAATGAGCAGTTCTTC
TRBV7-3	TRBJ1-2	.	.	CASSVTQGNGYTF	TGTGCCAGCAGCGTGACACAGGGAAATGGCTACACCTTC
TRBV10-2	TRBJ1-2	.	.	CASIGGKGYTF	TGCGCCAGCATCGGCGGTAAGGGCTACACCTTC
TRBV6-5	TRBJ2-3	TRBD1	many	CASSYGTGDTDTQYF	TGTGCCAGCAGTTACGGGACAGGGGACACAGATACGCAGTATTTT
TRBV29-1	TRBJ1-2	.	.	CSVGHGRGYTF	TGCAGCGTGGGACACGGGAGGGGCTACACCTTC
TRBV11-2	TRBJ1-1	TRBD1	.	CASSLDSRTGEAFF	TGTGCCAGCAGCTTAGATTCCCGGACAGGAGAAGCTTTCTTT
TRBV6-5	TRBJ1-6	.	.	CASSSTGHLNSLLHF	TGTGCCAGCAGTTCTACGGGACACCTGAATTCACTCCTCCACTTT